These 10 T cell receptor beta chains originate from one sample sequenced in a study of neurological immune-mediated disorders. Stated time point: technical triplicate 3. One entry per CDR3 protein results from TCRdb running MiXCR on the 5' RACE reads. The sample has about 42,000 distinct CDR3 sequences, 20% to 25% seen once. The material sequenced was PBMCs. The receptors derive from a man aged 55-75 years with HTLV-1-associated myelopathy (HAM/TSP).

In this sample, this clonotype turned up many times. The chain combines TRBV4-1 with TRBJ2-1, with 10 positions matching TRBD2. This CDR3 comprises 20 residues. The germline V gene encodes CDR1 MGHRA and CDR2 YSYEKL. Unmatched junction bases numbered 18, after V lost 2 bases and J lost 5 bases. The CDR3 region has the DNA TGCGCCAGCAGCCAAACGGTACTAGCGGGGTTTGACCCCTCACACAATGAGCAGTTCTTC. Protein product: CASSQTVLAGFDPSHNEQFF.

In this sample, this clonotype turned up many times. The chain employs TRBV29-1 and TRBJ2-3; 7 nucleotides agree with TRBD2. V lost 7 bases, J lost 6 bases, and 13 bases stayed unmatched. From germline, CDR1 is SQVTM and CDR2 ANQGSEA. The CDR3 is 14 residues long. CDR3 sequence reads: CSAFGGGYFDTQYF. The CDR3, as DNA: TGCAGCGCCTTTGGGGGGGGATATTTTGATACGCAGTATTTT.

This clonotype was counted at least ten times. V gene TRBV28 combines with J gene TRBJ2-7; D uncertain. The CDR3 has 13 amino acids. V lost 2 bases and J lost 2, with 7 bases in between. The germline V gene has CDR1 MDHEN and CDR2 SYDVKM. This CDR3 reads CASSLLETYEQYF. CDR3 nucleotides: TGTGCCAGCAGTTTACTAGAGACCTACGAGCAGTACTTC.

This clonotype was counted at least ten times. J is TRBJ1-3 and V is TRBV10-3, with D possibly TRBD1 on 5 matching bases. The CDR3 contains 13 residues. Trimming cost V 7 bases and J 7 bases, with 14 bases left between them. Per the germline V gene, CDR1 is ENHRY and CDR2 is SYGVKD. This chain's CDR3 is CAITRTQGNTIYF. The CDR3 DNA sequence: TGTGCCATCACTCGAACCCAGGGCAACACCATATATTTT.

This clonotype was counted at least ten times. The chain joins TRBV14 to TRBJ2-7; D gene unclear. V lost 6 bases to trimming and J lost 0 bases, with 9 bases between them. CDR1 and CDR2 (germline): SGHDN, FVKESK. This CDR3 comprises 13 residues. The DNA of the CDR3 is TGTGCCAGCAGGAGTAGCAGCTCCTACGAGCAGTACTTC. Translating it yields CASRSSSSYEQYF. The full variable domain, its missing parts supplied by reference TRBV14 and TRBJ2-7, is EAGVTQFPSHSVIEKGQTVTLRCDPISGHDNLYWYRRVMGKEIKFLLHFVKESKQDESGMPNNRFLAERTGGTYSTLKVQPAELEDSGVYFCASRSSSSYEQYFGPGTRLTVT.

The chain is built from TRBV5-1 and TRBJ1-1, with D unresolved. This CDR3 contains 14 residues. With 0 bases removed from V and 5 bases from J, the gap between germline ends came to 11 bases. Germline CDR1 and CDR2: SGHRS and YFSETQ. This CDR3 reads CASSLGRVGTEAFF. Here the CDR3 DNA reads TGCGCCAGCAGCTTGGGGAGGGTGGGGACTGAAGCTTTCTTT.

At least ten counts were recorded for this clonotype. The V gene is TRBV3-1, the J gene TRBJ2-1; TRBD2 aligns across 7 bases. The CDR3 is made up of 15 amino acids. The germline V gene has CDR1 LGHDT and CDR2 YNNKEL (reference sequence). Losses at the gene ends were 4 bases for V and 0 bases for J; bases not matched to a gene: 3. CDR3: CASSLTSASYNEQFF. The DNA for the CDR3 is TGTGCCAGCAGCCTTACTAGCGCCTCCTACAATGAGCAGTTCTTC.

This clonotype showed up many times. J is TRBJ2-2 and V is TRBV20-1; TRBD2 agrees at 14 bases. V gave up 6 bases and J gave up 3 bases; unmatched junction bases: 3. Germline CDR1 reads DFQATT; CDR2 reads SNEGSKA (reference sequence). The CDR3 covers 15 residues. The CDR3 loop is CSARLAGGYTGELFF. The CDR3, as DNA: TGCAGTGCCCGACTAGCGGGAGGGTACACCGGGGAGCTGTTTTTT.

CDR3 nucleotides: TGTGCCAGCAGTCCGACCGGGACTGGGGACTACGAGCAGTACTTC. Its protein is CASSPTGTGDYEQYF. The genes are TRBV28 and TRBJ2-7; D possibly corresponds to TRBD2 (6 bases). The CDR3 has 15 amino acids. Germline lookup yields CDR1 MDHEN and CDR2 SYDVKM. The V and J ends lost 5 bases and 3 bases respectively, with 17 bases between them.

This clonotype was recorded only once. V gene TRBV3-1 combines with J gene TRBJ1-4; tentatively, D is TRBD1 (5 bases). V lost 3 bases to trimming and J lost 0 bases, with 11 bases between them. CDR3 length: 16 residues. From germline, CDR1 is LGHDT and CDR2 YNNKEL (reference sequence). CDR3 region: CASSHAPGATNEKLFF. The CDR3 DNA follows: TGTGCCAGCAGCCATGCCCCGGGGGCAACTAATGAAAAACTGTTTTTT.